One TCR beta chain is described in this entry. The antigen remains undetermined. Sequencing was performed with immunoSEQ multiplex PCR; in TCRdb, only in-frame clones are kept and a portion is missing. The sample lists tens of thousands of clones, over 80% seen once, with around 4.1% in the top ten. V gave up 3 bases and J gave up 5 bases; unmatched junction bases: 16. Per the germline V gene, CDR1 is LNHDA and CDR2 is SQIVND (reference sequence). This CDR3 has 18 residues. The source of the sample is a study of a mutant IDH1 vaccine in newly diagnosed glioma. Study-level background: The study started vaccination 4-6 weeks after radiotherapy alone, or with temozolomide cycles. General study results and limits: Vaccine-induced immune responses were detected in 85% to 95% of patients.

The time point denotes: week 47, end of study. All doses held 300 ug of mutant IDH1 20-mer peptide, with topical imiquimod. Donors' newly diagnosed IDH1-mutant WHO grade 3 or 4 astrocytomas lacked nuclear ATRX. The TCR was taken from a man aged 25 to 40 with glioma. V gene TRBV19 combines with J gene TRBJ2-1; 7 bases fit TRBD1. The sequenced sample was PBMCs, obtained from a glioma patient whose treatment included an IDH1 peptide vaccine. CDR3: CASSILPQTGSADNEQFF. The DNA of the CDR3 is TGTGCCAGTAGTATCTTGCCACAGACAGGGTCGGCCGACAATGAGCAGTTCTTC.